This T cell receptor (beta chain) was captured by sequencing in a study of early T cells in non-severe SARS-CoV-2 infection. As for the study in general: Chains were unpaired, as sequencing was done on bulk RNA from unsorted whole blood. Points from the study as a whole: Missing private and CD4 specificities, VDJdb matching favored anti-spike CD8 responses.

Germline V CDR1 and CDR2: MGHRA, YSYEKL. CDR3 size: 16 residues. V was shortened by 3 bases and J by 7 bases, with 18 bases between the two germline ends. Individual cDNA molecules carried attached unique molecular identifiers. Each CDR3 protein is one row after TCRdb ran MiXCR on the 5' RACE reads. Of tens of thousands of distinct CDR3 sequences in the sample, approximately 6.1% were seen once. This clonotype was recorded many times. Its antigen is not known. The TCR sequence derives from an adult who was a healthcare worker with PCR-confirmed SARS-CoV-2 infection or an uninfected control (not recorded which). The sequencing used whole blood, collected at baseline. This sequence joins TRBV4-1 and TRBJ2-2; a possible D gene is TRBD2 (6 bases). CDR3 sequence reads: CASSHSIGRGGGELFF. DNA for the CDR3: TGCGCCAGCAGCCACTCGATAGGGCGGGGCGGCGGGGAGCTGTTTTTT.